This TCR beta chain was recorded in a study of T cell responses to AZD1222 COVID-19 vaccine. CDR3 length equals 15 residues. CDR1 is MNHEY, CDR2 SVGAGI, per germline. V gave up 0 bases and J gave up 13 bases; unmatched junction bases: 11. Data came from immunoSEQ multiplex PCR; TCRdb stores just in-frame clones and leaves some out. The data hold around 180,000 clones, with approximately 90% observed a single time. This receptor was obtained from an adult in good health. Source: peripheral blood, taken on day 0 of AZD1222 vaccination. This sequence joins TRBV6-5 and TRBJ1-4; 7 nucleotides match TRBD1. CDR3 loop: CASSYSSRGSTILFF. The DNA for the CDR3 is TGTGCCAGCAGTTACTCGTCCAGGGGGAGTACTATACTGTTTTTT.